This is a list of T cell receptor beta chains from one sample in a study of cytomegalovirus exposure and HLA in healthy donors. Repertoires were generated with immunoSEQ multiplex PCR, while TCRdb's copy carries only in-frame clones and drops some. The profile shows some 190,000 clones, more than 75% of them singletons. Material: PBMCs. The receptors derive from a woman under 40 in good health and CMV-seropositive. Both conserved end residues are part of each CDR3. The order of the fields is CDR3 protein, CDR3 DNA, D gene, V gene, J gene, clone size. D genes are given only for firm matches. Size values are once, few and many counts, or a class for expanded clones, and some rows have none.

CDR3: CSTDGQKSSGEQFF; DNA: TGCAGCACAGACGGACAGAAATCTTCGGGTGAGCAGTTCTTC; D: -; V: TRBV29-1; J: TRBJ2-1; size: -
CDR3: CASSLGGGHSPLHF; DNA: TGTGCCAGCAGCTTGGGGGGGGGCCACTCACCCCTCCACTTT; D: -; V: TRBV5-6; J: TRBJ1-6; size: -
CDR3: CASSQDLPPVNTEAFF; DNA: TGTGCCAGCAGCCAAGATCTGCCCCCAGTGAACACTGAAGCTTTCTTT; D: -; V: TRBV14; J: TRBJ1-1; size: -
CDR3: CASSLEGGPYEQYF; DNA: TGTGCCAGCAGTTTGGAAGGGGGCCCCTACGAGCAGTACTTC; D: TRBD1; V: TRBV28; J: TRBJ2-7; size: -
CDR3: CASSESSQGAGSNQPQHF; DNA: TGCGCCAGCAGTGAGTCGTCACAGGGGGCCGGGAGCAATCAGCCCCAGCATTTT; D: TRBD1; V: TRBV10-1; J: TRBJ1-5; size: -
CDR3: CASSLGRDREQYF; DNA: TGTGCCAGCAGCTTAGGGCGGGACAGGGAGCAGTACTTC; D: TRBD1; V: TRBV11-2; J: TRBJ2-7; size: -
CDR3: CAWSVGSGAQYF; DNA: TGTGCCTGGAGTGTTGGCAGCGGAGCGCAGTATTTT; D: -; V: TRBV30; J: TRBJ2-3; size: -
CDR3: CASSLPSGFSSYNEQFF; DNA: TGTGCCAGCAGCTTACCTAGCGGGTTCAGCTCCTACAATGAGCAGTTCTTC; D: TRBD2; V: TRBV11-2; J: TRBJ2-1; size: once
CDR3: CAWSVNIHNEQFF; DNA: TGTGCCTGGAGTGTGAACATACACAATGAGCAGTTCTTC; D: -; V: TRBV30; J: TRBJ2-1; size: -
CDR3: CATSSEDRAEEKLFF; DNA: TGTGCCACCAGCAGTGAGGACAGGGCGGAGGAAAAACTGTTTTTT; D: TRBD1; V: TRBV15; J: TRBJ1-4; size: -
CDR3: CASSLGTGLNVGYTF; DNA: TGCGCCAGCAGCTTGGGGACAGGGCTTAATGTCGGCTACACCTTC; D: TRBD1; V: TRBV5-1; J: TRBJ1-2; size: few
CDR3: CASSESHPTRFEQFF; DNA: TGTGCCAGCAGTGAATCCCACCCAACTAGGTTTGAGCAGTTCTTC; D: -; V: TRBV2; J: TRBJ2-1; size: -
CDR3: CASSKTRTSGRGSYEQYF; DNA: TGTGCCAGCAGCAAAACTAGGACTAGCGGGAGAGGGTCCTACGAGCAGTACTTC; D: TRBD2; V: TRBV7-2; J: TRBJ2-7; size: few
CDR3: CASSSSQWGLRTQYF; DNA: TGTGCCAGCAGTTCCAGCCAGTGGGGACTTCGTACGCAGTATTTT; D: -; V: TRBV2; J: TRBJ2-3; size: -
CDR3: CASSQDPDRGLAGGGNEQFF; DNA: TGTGCCAGCAGCCAAGATCCTGACAGGGGACTAGCGGGAGGAGGGAATGAGCAGTTCTTC; D: TRBD2; V: TRBV4-2; J: TRBJ2-1; size: once
CDR3: CASSYRDSSYEQYF; DNA: TGCGCCAGCAGCTACCGGGACAGCTCCTACGAGCAGTACTTC; D: TRBD1; V: TRBV5-1; J: TRBJ2-7; size: -
CDR3: CSSSLGGQGAVTQYF; DNA: TGTTCCAGCAGCTTAGGCGGACAGGGGGCGGTGACCCAGTACTTC; D: TRBD1; V: TRBV7-9; J: TRBJ2-5; size: -